This T cell receptor (beta chain) was documented in a study of blood T cell repertoires in COVID-19 (dated by TCRdb to 2020 to 2021). Context from the whole study: Samples covering the acute and convalescent phases of COVID-19 were provided by collaborators in the United States, Italy and Spain. The prospective study material was composed of cDNA or gDNA derived from T cells, B-cell-depleted T cells, or PBMCs. Deeply sampled blood TCRbeta repertoires from subjects exposed to, actively infected with, or recovered from COVID-19 were included in the dataset. The repertoires were made available in a free public database intended to serve as a resource for research on the immune response to SARS-CoV-2. Samples came from the ongoing ImmuneRACE study (first 160 participants) plus 1,254 subjects from 6 global collaborators. A de-identified subject ID, COVID-19 status, age in years and sex were almost always included in the sample metadata. Where available, HLA class I and class II types were taken from metadata supplied by the sample provider and were not determined by assay-based typing. Summary of the overall study and its limitations: The quantity of clinical and demographic metadata differed by source and by participant and was supplied without curation.

Each collaborating institution followed its own protocols to collect whole blood in K2EDTA tubes. For TCRbeta analysis, collaborator samples were shipped as frozen whole blood, as isolated PBMCs, or as DNA extracted from either sample type. This clone came up a few times. The antigen it binds to is not known. Base qualities are not at hand, and no much larger clone is one base apart. The CDR3 has 14 amino acids, counting the end cysteine and phenylalanine. Only the CDR3 DNA is retained, 42 bases long and in frame from the first base. Clipping removes 10 bases from V and 4 bases from J, with 9 as the unmatched junction base count. CDR1 MNHEY and CDR2 SMNVEV were looked up in the germline V gene (reference sequence). The immunoSEQ Assay, a bias-controlled multiplex PCR, was used to amplify TCRbeta CDR3 regions from genomic DNA. The authors processed their data as follows. The number of nucleated cells in each sample was estimated from the amplification of reference gene primers within the assay. To quantify the absolute abundance of each unique TCRbeta CDR3 rearrangement, sequence reads were collapsed and filtered. For each sample, productive Simpson clonality was calculated as the square root of Simpson's diversity index across productive rearrangements. TCRdb took this table from immuneACCESS and kept in-frame rearrangements with V and J called. Such tables lack part of the clones; where checked against another copy, unresolved V genes explain under half of the gap, and the rest is unexplained. The V and J calls and clone size were taken over from that table, and D and trimming were inferred from the DNA. The sample contains around 150,000 clones, approximately 80% of them found a single time. About 5% of the sample is held by the ten biggest clonotypes.

The sequence came from a woman aged 45 to 65 with acute or convalescent COVID-19. Sequencing was done on a sample of peripheral blood. This sequence uses TRBV27 and TRBJ1-1; TRBD1 fits 10 bases in the junction. The CDR3 region: CATKRGQGTTEAFF. Here is the DNA: TGTGCCACCAAGAGGGGACAGGGGACCACTGAAGCTTTCTTT.